The rows below give T cell receptor beta chains drawn from one sample of a study of control samples from healthy donors and cancer patients. Clones were sequenced by immunoSEQ multiplex PCR, and TCRdb holds only the in-frame ones, with some missing. The table lists over 120,000 clones, roughly 94% of them singletons. The sample comprised PBMCs. These receptor sequences come from a man aged 60-69 years with colorectal cancer. The CDR3 runs from the conserved cysteine through the conserved F or W. D genes are given only for firm matches. Some rows have no size entry. The others give once, few or many, or a class for an expanded clone.

abundance	v_gene	d_gene	j_gene	CDR3nt	CDR3aa
.	TRBV10-3	.	TRBJ1-1	TGTGCCATCAGTGGGGGGGCCGGAAACACTGAAGCTTTCTTT	CAISGGAGNTEAFF
.	TRBV5-1	.	TRBJ1-5	TGCGCCAGCAGCTTGGGAGGGGGAGCTCAGCCCCAGCATTTT	CASSLGGGAQPQHF
.	TRBV6-5	TRBD1	TRBJ1-5	TGTGCCAGCAGGAGACAGGGGGATCAGCCCCAGCATTTT	CASRRQGDQPQHF
.	TRBV4-3	TRBD1	TRBJ2-1	TGCGCCAGCAGCCAGGACAGGTACTACAATGAGCAGTTCTTC	CASSQDRYYNEQFF
.	TRBV6-2/TRBV6-3	TRBD1	TRBJ1-6	TGTGCCAGCAGTCGAAACGGACAGGGGGCCAGGTCACCCCTCCACTTT	CASSRNGQGARSPLHF
.	TRBV24-1	.	TRBJ2-1	TGTGCCACCAGTGACTCAGGGACTGCCTCCTACAATGAGCAGTTCTTC	CATSDSGTASYNEQFF
.	TRBV19	.	TRBJ2-2	TGTGCCAGTAGGGAGCGCACCGGGGAGCTGTTTTTT	CASRERTGELFF
.	TRBV5-1	.	TRBJ2-7	TGCGCCAGCAGCTTGGGGAGGAACTCCTACGAGCAGTACTTC	CASSLGRNSYEQYF
.	TRBV6-5	.	TRBJ1-3	TGTGCCAGCAGTAGGACAGTCTCTGGAAACACCATATATTTT	CASSRTVSGNTIYF
.	TRBV19	TRBD2	TRBJ2-3	TGTGCCAGTAGCCCCGGGACTAGACCATCAGATACGCAGTATTTT	CASSPGTRPSDTQYF
.	TRBV18	.	TRBJ1-1	TGTGCCAGCTCACCAATCAGGTCCTCGGGCACTGAAGCTTTCTTT	CASSPIRSSGTEAFF
.	TRBV7-2	.	TRBJ1-3	TGTGCCAGCAGCGTCGGTGGAAACACCATATATTTT	CASSVGGNTIYF
.	TRBV6-1	.	TRBJ2-5	TGTGCCAGCAGTGAAGCGCTTCGGGGCTTTCCGGCCAGCCAAGAGACCCAGTACTTC	CASSEALRGFPASQETQYF
.	TRBV7-9	.	TRBJ1-6	TGTGCCAGCAGCCCCCCGGGTGCGGATAATTCACCCCTCCACTTT	CASSPPGADNSPLHF
once	TRBV7-8	.	TRBJ2-1	TGTGCCAGCAGCCCCTACCCAGGGGTAACGAATGAGCAGTTCTTC	CASSPYPGVTNEQFF
.	TRBV7-2	TRBD1	TRBJ2-7	TGTGCCAGCAGCTTATTTTCAGGGACAGTTTCCTACGAGCAGTACTTC	CASSLFSGTVSYEQYF
.	TRBV29-1	TRBD1	TRBJ1-2	TGCAGCGTTGGCCCACAGGGGAAGGATGGCTACACCTTC	CSVGPQGKDGYTF
.	TRBV18	.	TRBJ2-3	TGTGCCAGCTCACCAGGATCGGGGGGCCATGCAGATACGCAGTATTTT	CASSPGSGGHADTQYF
once	TRBV12-3/TRBV12-4	TRBD1	TRBJ1-6	TGTGCCAGCAGTAGGGACAGGACTTCACCCCTCCACTTT	CASSRDRTSPLHF
.	TRBV7-9	.	TRBJ2-7	TGTGCCAGCAGCCCGACCCGGGATCAGGGCTACGAGCAGTACTTC	CASSPTRDQGYEQYF
.	TRBV24-1	TRBD1	TRBJ2-6	TGTGCCACCAGTGATCCGGCCGGGACAGGGGGGTTCTCTGGGGCCAACGTCCTGACTTTC	CATSDPAGTGGFSGANVLTF
.	TRBV6-6	TRBD2	TRBJ2-1	TGTGCCAGCAGTACACCCGGGACTAGTAACGATGAGCAGTTCTTC	CASSTPGTSNDEQFF